This entry features one T cell receptor (beta chain) sequence. These data are taken from a study of blood T cell repertoires in COVID-19. Only in-frame clones appear in the TCRdb table, and some are missing; sequencing was by immunoSEQ multiplex PCR. The sample carries some 120,000 clones, around four fifths recorded once. The V end lost 5 bases, the J end lost 8 bases, and 7 bases lay between the germline ends. This CDR3 is built from 11 residues. The germline V gene has CDR1 MGHDK and CDR2 SYGVNS. The genes are TRBV25-1 and TRBJ2-1, with D unclear. This receptor was taken from a man in his 70s with active or convalescent COVID-19. The sample taken for sequencing was peripheral blood. The CDR3 sequence: CASSLVDEQFF. CDR3 nucleotides: TGTGCCAGCAGTCTAGTCGATGAGCAGTTCTTC.